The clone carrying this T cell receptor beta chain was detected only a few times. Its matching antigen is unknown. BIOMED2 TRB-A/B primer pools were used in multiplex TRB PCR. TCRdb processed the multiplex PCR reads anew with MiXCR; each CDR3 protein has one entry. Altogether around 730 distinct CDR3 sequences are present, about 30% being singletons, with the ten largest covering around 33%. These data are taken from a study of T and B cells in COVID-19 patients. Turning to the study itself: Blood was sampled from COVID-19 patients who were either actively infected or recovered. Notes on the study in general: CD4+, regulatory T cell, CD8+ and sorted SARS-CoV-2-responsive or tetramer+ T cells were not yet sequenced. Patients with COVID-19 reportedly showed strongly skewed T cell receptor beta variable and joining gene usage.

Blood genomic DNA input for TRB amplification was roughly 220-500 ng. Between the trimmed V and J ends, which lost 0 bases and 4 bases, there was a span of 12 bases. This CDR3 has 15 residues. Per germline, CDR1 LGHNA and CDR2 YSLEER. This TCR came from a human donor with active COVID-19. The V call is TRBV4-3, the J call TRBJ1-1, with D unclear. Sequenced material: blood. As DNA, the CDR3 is TGCGCCAGCAGCCAAGATCGGACGAGGGTCACTGAAGCTTTCTTT. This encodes CASSQDRTRVTEAFF.